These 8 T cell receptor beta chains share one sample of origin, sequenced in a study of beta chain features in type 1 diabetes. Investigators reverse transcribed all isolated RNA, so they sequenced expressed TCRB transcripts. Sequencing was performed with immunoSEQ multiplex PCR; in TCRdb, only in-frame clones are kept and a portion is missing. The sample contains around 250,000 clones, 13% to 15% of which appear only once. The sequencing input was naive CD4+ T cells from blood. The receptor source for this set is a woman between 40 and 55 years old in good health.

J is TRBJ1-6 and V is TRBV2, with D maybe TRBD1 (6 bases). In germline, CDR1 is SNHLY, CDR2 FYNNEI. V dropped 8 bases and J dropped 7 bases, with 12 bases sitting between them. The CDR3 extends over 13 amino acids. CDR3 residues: CASLDRENSPLHF. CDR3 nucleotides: TGTGCCAGCTTGGACAGAGAAAATTCACCCCTCCACTTT.

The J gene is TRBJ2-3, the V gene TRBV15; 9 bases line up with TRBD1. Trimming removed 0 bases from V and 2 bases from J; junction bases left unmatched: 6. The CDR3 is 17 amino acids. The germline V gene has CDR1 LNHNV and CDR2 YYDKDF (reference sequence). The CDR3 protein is CATSRDKGTGLTDTQYF. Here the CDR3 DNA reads TGTGCCACCAGCAGAGATAAAGGGACAGGGCTCACAGATACGCAGTATTTT.

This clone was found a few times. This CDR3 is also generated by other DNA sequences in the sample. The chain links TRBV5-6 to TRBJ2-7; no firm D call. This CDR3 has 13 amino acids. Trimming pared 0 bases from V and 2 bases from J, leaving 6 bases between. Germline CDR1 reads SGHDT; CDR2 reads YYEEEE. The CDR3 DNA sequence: TGTGCCAGCAGCTTGGGTGGCACCTACGAGCAGTACTTC. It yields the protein CASSLGGTYEQYF.

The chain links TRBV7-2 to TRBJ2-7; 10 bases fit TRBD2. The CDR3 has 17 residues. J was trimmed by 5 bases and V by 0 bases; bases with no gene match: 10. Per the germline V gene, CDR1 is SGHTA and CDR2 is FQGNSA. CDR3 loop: CASSLASSGGANDEQYF. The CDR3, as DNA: TGTGCCAGCAGCTTAGCTTCGAGCGGGGGGGCCAACGACGAGCAGTACTTC. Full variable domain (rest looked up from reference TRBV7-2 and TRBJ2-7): GAGVSQSPSNKVTEKGKDVELRCDPISGHTALYWYRQSLGQGLEFLIYFQGNSAPDKSGLPSDRFSAERTGGSVSTLTIQRTQQEDSAVYLCASSLASSGGANDEQYFGPGTRLTVT.

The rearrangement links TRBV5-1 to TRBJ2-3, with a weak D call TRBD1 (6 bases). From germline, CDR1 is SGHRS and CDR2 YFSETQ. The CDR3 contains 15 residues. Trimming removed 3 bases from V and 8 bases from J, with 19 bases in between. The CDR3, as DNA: TGCGCCAGCAGCTCTCGGACAGAAGGGAAAGGTACGCAGTATTTT. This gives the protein CASSSRTEGKGTQYF.

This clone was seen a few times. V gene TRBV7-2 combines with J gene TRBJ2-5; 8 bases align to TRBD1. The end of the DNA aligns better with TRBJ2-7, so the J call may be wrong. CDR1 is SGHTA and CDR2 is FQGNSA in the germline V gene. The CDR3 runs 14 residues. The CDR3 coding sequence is TGTGCCAGCAGCTTCCGACAGGGGTCCTACGAGCAGTACTTC. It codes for CASSFRQGSYEQYF.

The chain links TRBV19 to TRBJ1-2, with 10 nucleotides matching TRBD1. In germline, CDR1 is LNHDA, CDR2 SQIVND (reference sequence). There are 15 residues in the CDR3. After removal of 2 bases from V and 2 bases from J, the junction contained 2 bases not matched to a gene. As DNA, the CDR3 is TGTGCCAGTAGTATAAGGGGACAGGGGAACTATGGCTACACCTTC. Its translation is CASSIRGQGNYGYTF.

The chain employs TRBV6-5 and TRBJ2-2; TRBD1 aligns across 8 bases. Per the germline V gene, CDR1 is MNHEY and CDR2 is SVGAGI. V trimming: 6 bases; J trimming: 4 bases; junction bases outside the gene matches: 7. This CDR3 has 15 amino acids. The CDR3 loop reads CASRPPGQVTGELFF. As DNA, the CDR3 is TGTGCCAGCAGACCCCCGGGACAGGTCACCGGGGAGCTGTTTTTT.